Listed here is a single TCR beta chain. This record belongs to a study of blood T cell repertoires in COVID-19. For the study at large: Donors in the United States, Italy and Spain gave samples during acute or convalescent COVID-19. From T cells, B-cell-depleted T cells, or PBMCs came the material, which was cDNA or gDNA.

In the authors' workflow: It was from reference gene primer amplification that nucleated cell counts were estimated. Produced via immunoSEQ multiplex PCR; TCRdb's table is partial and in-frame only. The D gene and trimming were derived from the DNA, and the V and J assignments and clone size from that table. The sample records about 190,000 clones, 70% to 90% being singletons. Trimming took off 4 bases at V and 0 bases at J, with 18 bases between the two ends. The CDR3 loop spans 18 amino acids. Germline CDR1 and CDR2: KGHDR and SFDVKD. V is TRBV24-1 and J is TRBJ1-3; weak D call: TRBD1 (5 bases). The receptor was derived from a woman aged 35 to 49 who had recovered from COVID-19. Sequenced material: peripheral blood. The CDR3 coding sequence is TGTGCCACCAGTGACCATACACCCAGACAGAGCTCTGGAAACACCATATATTTT. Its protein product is CATSDHTPRQSSGNTIYF.